The entry below gives a single T cell receptor (beta chain) sequence along with its context. The clone's antigen remains unknown. No much larger clonotype is one base removed from it; base qualities were not supplied. The data were obtained in a study of blood T cell repertoires in COVID-19 (dated by TCRdb to 2018 to 2020). With respect to the entire study: Samples from collaborators originated in the United States, Italy and Spain and spanned both the acute and convalescent phases of COVID-19. The material from the prospective study consisted of cDNA or gDNA derived from T cells, B-cell-depleted T cells, or PBMCs. The dataset comprised deeply sampled blood TCRbeta repertoires from subjects exposed to, actively infected with, or recovered from COVID-19. The repertoires were released in a freely available public database meant as a resource for research on the immune response to SARS-CoV-2. The samples were drawn from two sources: the first 160 participants of the ongoing ImmuneRACE study, and about 1,300 subjects contributed by 6 global collaborators. A de-identified subject ID, COVID-19 status, age in years and sex were almost always included in the sample metadata. Where available, HLA class I and class II types were obtained from metadata supplied by the sample provider rather than from assay-based typing.

The immunoSEQ Assay, a bias-controlled multiplex PCR, was used to amplify TCRbeta CDR3 regions from genomic DNA. Per the authors' processing: Nucleated cell counts per sample were estimated from amplification of reference gene primers within the assay. Sequence reads were collapsed and filtered to measure the absolute abundance of every unique TCRbeta CDR3 rearrangement. For each sample, productive Simpson clonality was calculated as the square root of Simpson's diversity index over productive rearrangements. Not all clones reach the TCRdb copy of this immuneACCESS table, which keeps in-frame sequences only. Checked studies attribute under half of the gap to unresolved V genes and leave the rest unexplained. The V and J calls and clone size are taken from that table; D and trimming were inferred from the DNA. The sample yields about 180,000 clones; around 80% were counted once. Clones ranked in the top ten supply about an eighth of the sample.

Paper-wide results and their limitations: How much clinical and demographic metadata was included differed by source and by participant, and the metadata was provided uncurated.

Including cysteine and phenylalanine, the CDR3 has 15 amino acids. Only CDR3 DNA remains: 45 bases, in frame from the first base. Relative to germline, V is 4 bases shorter and J is 3 bases shorter, with 16 bases between their ends. Based on the germline V gene (reference sequence), the CDR1 and CDR2 sequences are LNHDA and SQIVND. In Seattle, one collaborating source enrolled patients while the infection was active and tracked those patients longitudinally over the course of disease. Whole blood was collected in K2EDTA tubes by collaborating institutions according to the institutions' own protocols. For TCRbeta analysis, collaborators shipped samples in one of three forms: frozen whole blood, isolated PBMCs, or DNA extracted from either of those sample types.

The chain is assembled from TRBV19 and TRBJ2-7, and TRBD1 may be the D gene, going by 5 matching bases. Sample: peripheral blood. This receptor was taken from a woman aged 80 or older with COVID-19, enrolled during active disease. The DNA reads TGTGCCAGTAGTACCGGACATACCTTGAGCTACGAGCAGTACTTC. This yields the protein CASSTGHTLSYEQYF.